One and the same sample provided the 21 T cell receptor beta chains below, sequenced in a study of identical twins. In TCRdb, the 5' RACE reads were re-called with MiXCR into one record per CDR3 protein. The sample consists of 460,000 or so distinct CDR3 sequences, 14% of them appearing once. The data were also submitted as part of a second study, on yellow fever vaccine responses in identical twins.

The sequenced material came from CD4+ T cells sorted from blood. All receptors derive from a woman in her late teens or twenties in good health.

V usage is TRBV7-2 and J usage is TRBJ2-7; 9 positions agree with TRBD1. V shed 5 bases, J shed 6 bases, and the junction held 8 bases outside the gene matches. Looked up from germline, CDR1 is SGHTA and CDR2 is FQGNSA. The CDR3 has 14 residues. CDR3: CASSPGQGFVEQYF. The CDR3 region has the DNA TGTGCCAGCAGCCCGGGACAGGGTTTCGTCGAGCAGTACTTC. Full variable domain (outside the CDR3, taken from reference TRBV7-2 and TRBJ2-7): GAGVSQSPSNKVTEKGKDVELRCDPISGHTALYWYRQSLGQGLEFLIYFQGNSAPDKSGLPSDRFSAERTGGSVSTLTIQRTQQEDSAVYLCASSPGQGFVEQYFGPGTRLTVT.

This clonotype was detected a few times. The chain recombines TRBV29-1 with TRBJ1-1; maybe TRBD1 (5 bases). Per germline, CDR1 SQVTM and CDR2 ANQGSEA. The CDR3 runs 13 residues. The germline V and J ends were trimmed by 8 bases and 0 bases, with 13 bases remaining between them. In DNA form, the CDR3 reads TGCAGCAGTACGGGGGTAATGAACACTGAAGCTTTCTTT. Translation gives CSSTGVMNTEAFF.

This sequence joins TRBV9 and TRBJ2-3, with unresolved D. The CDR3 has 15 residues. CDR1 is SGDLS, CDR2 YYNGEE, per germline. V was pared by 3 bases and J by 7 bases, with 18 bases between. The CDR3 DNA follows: TGTGCCAGCAGCGCGACGGACGATCGTATGAATACGCAGTATTTT. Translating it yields CASSATDDRMNTQYF.

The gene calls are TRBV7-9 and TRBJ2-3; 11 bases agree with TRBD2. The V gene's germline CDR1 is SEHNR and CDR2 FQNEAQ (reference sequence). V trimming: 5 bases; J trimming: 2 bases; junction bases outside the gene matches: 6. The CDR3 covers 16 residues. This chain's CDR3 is CASSAGTSGITDTQYF. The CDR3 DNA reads TGTGCCAGCAGCGCCGGGACTAGCGGAATCACAGATACGCAGTATTTT.

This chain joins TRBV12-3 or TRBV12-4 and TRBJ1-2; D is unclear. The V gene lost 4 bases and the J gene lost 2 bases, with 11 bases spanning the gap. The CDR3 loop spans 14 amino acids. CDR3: CASSSPLRNYGYTF. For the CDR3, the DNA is TGTGCCAGCAGTTCCCCCCTTAGGAACTATGGCTACACCTTC.

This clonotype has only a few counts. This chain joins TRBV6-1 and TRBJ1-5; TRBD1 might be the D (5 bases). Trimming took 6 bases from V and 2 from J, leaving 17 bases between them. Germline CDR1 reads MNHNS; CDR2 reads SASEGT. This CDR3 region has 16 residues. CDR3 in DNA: TGTGCCAGCAGCCGCGGGGCCGCCGGTGGCAATCAGCCCCAGCATTTT. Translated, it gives CASSRGAAGGNQPQHF.

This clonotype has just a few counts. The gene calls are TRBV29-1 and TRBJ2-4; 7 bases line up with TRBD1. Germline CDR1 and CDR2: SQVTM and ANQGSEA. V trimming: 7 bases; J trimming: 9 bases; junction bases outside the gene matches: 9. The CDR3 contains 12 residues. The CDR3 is CSALTGPSIQYF. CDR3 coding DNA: TGCAGCGCACTGACAGGGCCTAGCATTCAGTACTTC.

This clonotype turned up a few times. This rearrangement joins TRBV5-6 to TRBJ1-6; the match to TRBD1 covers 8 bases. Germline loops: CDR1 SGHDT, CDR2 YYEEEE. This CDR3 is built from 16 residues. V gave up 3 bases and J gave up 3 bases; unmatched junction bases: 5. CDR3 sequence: CASSSTGVGYNSPLHF. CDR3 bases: TGTGCCAGCAGCTCGACAGGGGTGGGCTATAATTCACCCCTCCACTTT. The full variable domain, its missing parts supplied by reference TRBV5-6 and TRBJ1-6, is DAGVTQSPTHLIKTRGQQVTLRCSPKSGHDTVSWYQQALGQGPQFIFQYYEEEERQRGNFPDRFSGHQFPNYSSELNVNALLLGDSALYLCASSSTGVGYNSPLHFGNGTRLTVT.

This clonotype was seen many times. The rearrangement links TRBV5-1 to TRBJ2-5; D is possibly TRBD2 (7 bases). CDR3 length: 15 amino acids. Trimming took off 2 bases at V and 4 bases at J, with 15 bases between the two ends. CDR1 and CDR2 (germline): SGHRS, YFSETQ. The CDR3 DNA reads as TGCGCCAGCAGCTTATGGGGGGGGGCCGGAGAGACCCAGTACTTC. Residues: CASSLWGGAGETQYF.

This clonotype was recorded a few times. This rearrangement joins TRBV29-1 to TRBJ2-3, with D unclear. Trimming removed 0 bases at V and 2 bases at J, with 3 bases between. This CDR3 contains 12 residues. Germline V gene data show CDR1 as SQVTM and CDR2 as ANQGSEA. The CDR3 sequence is CSVEDSTDTQYF. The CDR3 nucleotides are TGCAGCGTTGAAGACTCCACAGATACGCAGTATTTT.

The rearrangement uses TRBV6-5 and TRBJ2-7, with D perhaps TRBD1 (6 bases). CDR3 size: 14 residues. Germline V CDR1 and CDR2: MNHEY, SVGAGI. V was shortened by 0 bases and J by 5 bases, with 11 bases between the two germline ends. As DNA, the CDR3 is TGTGCCAGCAGTTACTCTTACAGGGACCACGAGCAGTACTTC. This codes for CASSYSYRDHEQYF.

CDR3 residues: CASSQPTSGGFEQYF. For the CDR3, the DNA is TGTGCCAGCAGTCAGCCGACTAGCGGGGGATTCGAGCAGTACTTC. The chain is built from TRBV6-1 and TRBJ2-7; 12 bases are shared with TRBD2. Germline V gene sequence: CDR1 MNHNS, CDR2 SASEGT. Germline trimming cut 5 bases from V and 6 bases from J; bases unmatched to any gene: 8. This CDR3 is built from 15 residues.

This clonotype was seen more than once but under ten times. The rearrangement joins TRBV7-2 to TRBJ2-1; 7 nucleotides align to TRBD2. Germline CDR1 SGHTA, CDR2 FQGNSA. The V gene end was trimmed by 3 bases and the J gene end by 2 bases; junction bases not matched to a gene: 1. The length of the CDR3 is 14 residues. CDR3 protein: CASSFGTTYNEQFF. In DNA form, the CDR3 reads TGTGCCAGCAGCTTTGGGACTACCTACAATGAGCAGTTCTTC.

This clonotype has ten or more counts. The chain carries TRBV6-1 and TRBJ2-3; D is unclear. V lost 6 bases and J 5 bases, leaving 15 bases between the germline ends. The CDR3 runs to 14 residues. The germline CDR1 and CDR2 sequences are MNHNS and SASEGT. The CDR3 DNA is TGTGCCAGCAGGCTGGAGACGCTAGTAGATACGCAGTATTTT. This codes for CASRLETLVDTQYF.

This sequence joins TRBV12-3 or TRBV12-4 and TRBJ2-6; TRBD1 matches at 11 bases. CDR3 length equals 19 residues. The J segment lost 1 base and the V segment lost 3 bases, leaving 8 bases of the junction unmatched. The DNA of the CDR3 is TGTGCCAGCAGTTTGGGTCTCGGGACAGGGGGTTCTGGGGCCAACGTCCTGACTTTC. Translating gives CASSLGLGTGGSGANVLTF.

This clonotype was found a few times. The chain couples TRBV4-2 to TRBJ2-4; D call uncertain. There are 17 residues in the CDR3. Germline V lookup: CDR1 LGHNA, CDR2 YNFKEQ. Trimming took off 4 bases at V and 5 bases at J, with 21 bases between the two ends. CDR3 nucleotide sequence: TGTGCCAGCAGCCCCCTCCGTAGTGGAGAAACCGAAAACATTCAGTACTTC. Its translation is CASSPLRSGETENIQYF.

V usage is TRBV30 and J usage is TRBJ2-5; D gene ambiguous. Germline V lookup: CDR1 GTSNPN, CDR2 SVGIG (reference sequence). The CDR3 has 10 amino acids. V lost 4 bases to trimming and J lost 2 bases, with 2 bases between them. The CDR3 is CAWKQETQYF. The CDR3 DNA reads TGTGCCTGGAAACAAGAGACCCAGTACTTC.

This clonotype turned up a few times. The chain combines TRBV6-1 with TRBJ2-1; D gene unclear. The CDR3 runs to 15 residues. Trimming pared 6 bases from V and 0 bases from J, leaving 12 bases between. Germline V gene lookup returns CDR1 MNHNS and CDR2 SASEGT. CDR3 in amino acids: CASRGLVGSYNEQFF. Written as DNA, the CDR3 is TGTGCCAGCAGAGGCCTAGTTGGCTCCTACAATGAGCAGTTCTTC.

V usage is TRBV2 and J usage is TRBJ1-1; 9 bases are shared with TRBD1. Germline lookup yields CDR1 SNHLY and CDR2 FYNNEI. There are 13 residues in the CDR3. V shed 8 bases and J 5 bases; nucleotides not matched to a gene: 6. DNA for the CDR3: TGTGCCAGCTTATACAGGGGGCTTACTGAAGCTTTCTTT. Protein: CASLYRGLTEAFF.

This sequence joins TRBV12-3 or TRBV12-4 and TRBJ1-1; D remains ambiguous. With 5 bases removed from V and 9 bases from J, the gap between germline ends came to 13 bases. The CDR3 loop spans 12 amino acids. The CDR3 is CASSADQRKAFF. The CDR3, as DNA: TGTGCCAGCAGTGCGGATCAGAGAAAAGCTTTCTTT.

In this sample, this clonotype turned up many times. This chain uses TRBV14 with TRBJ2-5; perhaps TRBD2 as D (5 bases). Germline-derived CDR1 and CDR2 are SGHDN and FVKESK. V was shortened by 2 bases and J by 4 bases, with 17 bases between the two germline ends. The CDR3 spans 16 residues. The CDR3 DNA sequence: TGTGCCAGCAGCCAACTTGGGGTTAGCGTGGGAGAGACCCAGTACTTC. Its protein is CASSQLGVSVGETQYF.